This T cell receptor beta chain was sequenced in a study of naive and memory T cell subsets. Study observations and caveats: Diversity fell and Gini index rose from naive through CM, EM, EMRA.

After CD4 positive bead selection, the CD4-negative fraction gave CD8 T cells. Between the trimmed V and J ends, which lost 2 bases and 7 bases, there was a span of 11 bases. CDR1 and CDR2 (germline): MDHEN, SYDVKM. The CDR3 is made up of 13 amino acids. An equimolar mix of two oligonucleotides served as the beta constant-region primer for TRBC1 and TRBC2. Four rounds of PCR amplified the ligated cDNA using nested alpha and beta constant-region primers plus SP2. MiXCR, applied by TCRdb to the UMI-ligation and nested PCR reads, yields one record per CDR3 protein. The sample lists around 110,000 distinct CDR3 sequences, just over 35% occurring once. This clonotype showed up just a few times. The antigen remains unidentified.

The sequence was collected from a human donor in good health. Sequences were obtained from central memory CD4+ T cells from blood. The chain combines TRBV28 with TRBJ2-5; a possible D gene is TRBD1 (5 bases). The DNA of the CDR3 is TGTGCCAGCAGTTTAGTCAGGGTGGGGACCCAGTACTTC. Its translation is CASSLVRVGTQYF.